The clone carrying this TCR beta chain was seen only once. Its antigen is as yet unknown. The data were obtained in a study of OX40 agonist ivuxolimab in advanced cancers. Whole-study context: Across the patients, intravenous ivuxolimab was delivered every 2 weeks at 0.01 to 10 mg/kg.

Study findings and constraints: The study did not work out the antigen specificity of the expanded peripheral T cells. Clonal expansion was seen in CD4+ and CD8+ blood T cells by week 6 at 0.1 to 3.0 mg/kg. Among the lowest peripheral clonal expansion occurred in 0.1-3.0 mg/kg partial responders.

CDR3 length: 16 residues. V dropped 1 base and J dropped 2; count of bases not matched to a gene: 2. Germline V lookup: CDR1 SGHTA, CDR2 FQGTGA. Clones were sequenced by immunoSEQ multiplex PCR, and TCRdb holds only the in-frame ones, with some missing. The sample contains roughly 30,000 clones, 87% of which appear only once. Sequenced material: CD4+ or CD8+ T cells sorted from blood, taken in a trial of the OX40 agonist ivuxolimab. This TCR was recovered from an adult with an advanced solid tumor such as melanoma, head and neck, liver or kidney cancer. V gene TRBV7-3 combines with J gene TRBJ2-1; 10 bases are shared with TRBD2. CDR3 DNA: TGTGCCAGCAGCTTAAGGGGACTAGCGACCTACAATGAGCAGTTCTTC. Translated, it gives CASSLRGLATYNEQFF.